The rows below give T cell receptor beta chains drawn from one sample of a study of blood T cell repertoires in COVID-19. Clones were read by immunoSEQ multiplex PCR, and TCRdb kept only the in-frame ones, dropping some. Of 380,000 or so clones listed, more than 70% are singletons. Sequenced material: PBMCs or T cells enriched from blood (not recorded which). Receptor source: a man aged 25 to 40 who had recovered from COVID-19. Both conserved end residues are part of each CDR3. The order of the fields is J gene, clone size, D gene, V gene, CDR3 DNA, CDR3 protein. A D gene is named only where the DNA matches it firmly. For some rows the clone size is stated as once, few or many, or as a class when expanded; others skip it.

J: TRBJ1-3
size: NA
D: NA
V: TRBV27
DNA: TGTGCCAGCAGTTTATCGAGGGTTTCGAACACCATATATTTT
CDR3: CASSLSRVSNTIYF

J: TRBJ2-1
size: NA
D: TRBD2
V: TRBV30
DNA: TGTGCCTGGAGTGTGGTACTAGCGGTAAATGAGCAGTTCTTC
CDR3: CAWSVVLAVNEQFF

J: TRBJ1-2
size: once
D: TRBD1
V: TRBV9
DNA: TGTGCCAGCAAGGGACAGGACTATGGCTACACCTTC
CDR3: CASKGQDYGYTF

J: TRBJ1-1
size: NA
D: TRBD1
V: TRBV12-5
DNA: TGTGCTAGTGAACCGGGACAGGGGGGACTTCAAGCTTTCTTT
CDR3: CASEPGQGGLQAFF

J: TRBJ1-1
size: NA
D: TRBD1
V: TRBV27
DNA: TGTGCCAGCAGTCTACAGGGGCCGTCGAACACTGAAGCTTTCTTT
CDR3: CASSLQGPSNTEAFF

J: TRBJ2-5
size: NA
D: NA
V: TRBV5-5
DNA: TGTGCCAGCAGCTTGGAACCGACAGTCCAAGAGACCCAGTACTTC
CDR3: CASSLEPTVQETQYF

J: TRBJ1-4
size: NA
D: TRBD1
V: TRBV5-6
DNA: TGTGCCAGCAGCCAACTATCTGGGACAGCTGGTAATGAAAAACTGTTTTTT
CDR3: CASSQLSGTAGNEKLFF

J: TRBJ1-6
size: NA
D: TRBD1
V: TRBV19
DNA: TGTGCCAGTAGTATGGGGGACAGGGTGAACTCACCCCTCCACTTT
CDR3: CASSMGDRVNSPLHF

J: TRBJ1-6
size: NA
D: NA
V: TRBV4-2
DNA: TGTGCCAGCAGCCAAGACGGGTCAGGGGTCGGATCACCCCTCCACTTT
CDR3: CASSQDGSGVGSPLHF

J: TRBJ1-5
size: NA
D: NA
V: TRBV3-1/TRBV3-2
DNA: TGTGCCAGCAGCCAAGAGGGAGGGCAGCCCCAGCATTTT
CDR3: CASSQEGGQPQHF

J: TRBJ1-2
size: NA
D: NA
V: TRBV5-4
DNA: TGTGCCAGCAGCTCGGACAGCTATGGCTACACCTTC
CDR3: CASSSDSYGYTF

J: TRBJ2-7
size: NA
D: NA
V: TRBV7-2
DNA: TGTGCCAGCAGCCCTGGGCAGGGTAATCGCTACGAGCAGTACTTC
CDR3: CASSPGQGNRYEQYF

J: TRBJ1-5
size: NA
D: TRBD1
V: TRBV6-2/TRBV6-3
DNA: TGTGCCAGCAGTTCTCTTACCCGGACAGGCGCGAAACAGCCCCAGCATTTT
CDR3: CASSSLTRTGAKQPQHF

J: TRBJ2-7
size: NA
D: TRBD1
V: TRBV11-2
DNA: TGTGCCAGCAAGCCTTTAAACAGGGGGCCCCACGAGCAGTACTTC
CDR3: CASKPLNRGPHEQYF

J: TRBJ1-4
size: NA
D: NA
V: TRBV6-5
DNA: TGTGCCAGCAGTTCCGTCGGAAAACTGTTTTTT
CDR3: CASSSVGKLFF